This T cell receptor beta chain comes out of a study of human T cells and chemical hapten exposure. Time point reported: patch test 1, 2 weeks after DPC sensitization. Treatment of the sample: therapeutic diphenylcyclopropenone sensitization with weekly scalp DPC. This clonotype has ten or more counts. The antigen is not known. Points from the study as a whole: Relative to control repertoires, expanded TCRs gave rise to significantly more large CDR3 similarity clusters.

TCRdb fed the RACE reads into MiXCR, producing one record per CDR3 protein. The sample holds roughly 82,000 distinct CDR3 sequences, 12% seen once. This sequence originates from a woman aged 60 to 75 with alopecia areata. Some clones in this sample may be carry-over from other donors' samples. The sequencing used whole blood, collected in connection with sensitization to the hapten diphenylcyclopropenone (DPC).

The CDR3 bases are TGTGCCAGCAGCCAAACCCTTGAGCAGCCCCAGCATTTT. Translation gives CASSQTLEQPQHF. V usage is TRBV3-1 and J usage is TRBJ1-5; D is unclear. The germline gives CDR1 LGHDT, CDR2 YNNKEL (reference sequence). Trimming took 2 bases from V and 7 from J, leaving 9 bases between them. This CDR3 is 13 amino acids long.